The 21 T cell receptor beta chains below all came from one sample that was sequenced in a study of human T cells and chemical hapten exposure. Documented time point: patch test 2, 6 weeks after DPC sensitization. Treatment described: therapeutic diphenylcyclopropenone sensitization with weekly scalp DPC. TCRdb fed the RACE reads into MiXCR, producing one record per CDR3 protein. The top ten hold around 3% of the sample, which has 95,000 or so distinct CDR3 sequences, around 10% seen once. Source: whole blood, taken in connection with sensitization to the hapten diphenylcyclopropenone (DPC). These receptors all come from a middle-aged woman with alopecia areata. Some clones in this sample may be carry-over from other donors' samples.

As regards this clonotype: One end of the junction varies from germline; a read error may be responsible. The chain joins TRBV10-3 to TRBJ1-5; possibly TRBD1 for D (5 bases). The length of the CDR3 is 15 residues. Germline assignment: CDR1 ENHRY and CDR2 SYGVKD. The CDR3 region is CASTLDGGSNQPQHF. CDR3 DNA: TGCGCCAGCACGCTGGATGGGGGTAGCAATCAGCCCCAGCATTTT.

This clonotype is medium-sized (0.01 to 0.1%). The CDR3 sequence: CASSVAGAGSYNEQFF. For the CDR3, the DNA is TGTGCCAGCAGCGTAGCGGGGGCGGGGTCCTACAATGAGCAGTTCTTC. The gene calls are TRBV9 and TRBJ2-1, with D possibly being TRBD1 or TRBD2 (6 bases each). The V gene lost 0 bases and the J gene lost 1 base, with 11 bases spanning the gap. This CDR3 is 16 amino acids long. Per the germline V gene, CDR1 is SGDLS and CDR2 is YYNGEE.

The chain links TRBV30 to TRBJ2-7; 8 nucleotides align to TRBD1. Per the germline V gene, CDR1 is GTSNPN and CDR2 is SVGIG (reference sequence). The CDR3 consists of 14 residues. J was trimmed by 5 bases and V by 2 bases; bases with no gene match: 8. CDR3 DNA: TGTGCCTGGAGTTACCAGGGGGCTCTCCACGAGCAGTACTTC. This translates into CAWSYQGALHEQYF.

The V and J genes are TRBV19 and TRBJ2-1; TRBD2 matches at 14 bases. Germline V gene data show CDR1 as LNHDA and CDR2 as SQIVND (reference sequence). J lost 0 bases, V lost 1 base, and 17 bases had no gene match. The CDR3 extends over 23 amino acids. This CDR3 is CASSIVYSGTSGRLSSSYNEQFF. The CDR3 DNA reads TGTGCCAGTAGTATAGTTTACTCGGGGACTAGCGGGAGATTAAGCAGCTCCTACAATGAGCAGTTCTTC.

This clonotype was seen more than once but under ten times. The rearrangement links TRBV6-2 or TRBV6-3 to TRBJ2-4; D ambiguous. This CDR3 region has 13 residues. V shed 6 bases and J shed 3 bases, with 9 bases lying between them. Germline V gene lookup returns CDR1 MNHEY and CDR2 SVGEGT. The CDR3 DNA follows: TGTGCCAGCAGCTACGTAGACAAAAACATTCAGTACTTC. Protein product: CASSYVDKNIQYF.

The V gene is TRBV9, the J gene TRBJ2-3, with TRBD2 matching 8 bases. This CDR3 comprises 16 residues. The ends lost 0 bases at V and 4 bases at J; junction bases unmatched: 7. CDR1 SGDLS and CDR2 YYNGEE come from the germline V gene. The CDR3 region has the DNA TGTGCCAGCAGCGTAGGGGGTAGCGGGGTGGCAGATACGCAGTATTTT. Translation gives CASSVGGSGVADTQYF.

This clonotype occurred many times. The CDR3 here is CASSQDRHIETDTQYF. CDR3 bases: TGCGCCAGCAGCCAAGATCGGCATATTGAGACAGATACGCAGTATTTT. The chain uses TRBV4-3 and TRBJ2-3; D is undetermined. Trimming took 0 bases from V and 3 from J, leaving 13 bases between them. This CDR3 has 16 residues. The germline V gene has CDR1 LGHNA and CDR2 YSLEER.

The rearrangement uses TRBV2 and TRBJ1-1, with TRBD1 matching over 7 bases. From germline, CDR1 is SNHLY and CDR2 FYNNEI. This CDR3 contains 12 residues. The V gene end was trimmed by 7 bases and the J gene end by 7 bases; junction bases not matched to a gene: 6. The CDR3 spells CASTYGDSEAFF. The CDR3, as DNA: TGTGCCAGCACCTATGGGGACAGTGAAGCTTTCTTT.

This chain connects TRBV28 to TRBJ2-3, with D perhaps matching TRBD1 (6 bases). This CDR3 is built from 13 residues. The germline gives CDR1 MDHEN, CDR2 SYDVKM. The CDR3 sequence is CVSRGSGTDTQYF. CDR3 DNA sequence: TGTGTTAGCAGGGGCAGCGGCACAGATACGCAGTATTTT.

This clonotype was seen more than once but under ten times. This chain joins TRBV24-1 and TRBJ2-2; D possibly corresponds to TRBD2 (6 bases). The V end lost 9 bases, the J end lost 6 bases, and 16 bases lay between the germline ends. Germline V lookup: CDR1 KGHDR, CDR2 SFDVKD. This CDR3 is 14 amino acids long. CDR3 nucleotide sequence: TGTGCCACCGCCGGGACTCTAGGGGCCGGGGAGCTGTTTTTT. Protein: CATAGTLGAGELFF.

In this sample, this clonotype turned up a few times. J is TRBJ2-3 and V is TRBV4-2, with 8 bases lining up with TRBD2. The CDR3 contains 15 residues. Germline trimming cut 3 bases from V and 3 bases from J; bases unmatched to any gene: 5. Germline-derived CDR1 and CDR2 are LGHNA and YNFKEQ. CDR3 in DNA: TGTGCCAGCAGCCATTCCAGCGGGAGTACAGATACGCAGTATTTT. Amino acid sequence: CASSHSSGSTDTQYF.

The CDR3 coding sequence is TGTGCCAGCAGCCCTTCCACCGGGGAGCTGTTTTTT. This gives the protein CASSPSTGELFF. The genes are TRBV11-2 and TRBJ2-2; D unclear. The CDR3 is 12 amino acids. V lost 5 bases, J lost 4 bases, and 5 bases lay in between. The germline V gene encodes CDR1 SGHAT and CDR2 FQNNGV.

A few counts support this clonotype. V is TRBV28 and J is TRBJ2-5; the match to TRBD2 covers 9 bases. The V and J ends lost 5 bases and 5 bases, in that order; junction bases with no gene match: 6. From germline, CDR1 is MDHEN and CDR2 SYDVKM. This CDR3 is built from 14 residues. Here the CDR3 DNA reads TGTGCCAGCAGTCGAGCGGGAGGATTGGAGACCCAGTACTTC. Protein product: CASSRAGGLETQYF.

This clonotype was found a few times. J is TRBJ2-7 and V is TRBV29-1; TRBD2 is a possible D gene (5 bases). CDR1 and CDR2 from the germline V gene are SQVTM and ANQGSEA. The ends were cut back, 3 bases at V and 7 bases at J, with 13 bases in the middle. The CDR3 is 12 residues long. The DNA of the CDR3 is TGCAGCGTTGAGAACCCACCGGGAGAGCAGTACTTC. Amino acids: CSVENPPGEQYF.

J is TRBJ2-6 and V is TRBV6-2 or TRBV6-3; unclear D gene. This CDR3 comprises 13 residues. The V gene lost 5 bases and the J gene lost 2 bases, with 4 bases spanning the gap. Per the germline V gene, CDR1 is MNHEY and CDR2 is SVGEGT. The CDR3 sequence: CASSRTGANVLTF. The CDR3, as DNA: TGTGCCAGCAGTCGTACTGGGGCCAACGTCCTGACTTTC.

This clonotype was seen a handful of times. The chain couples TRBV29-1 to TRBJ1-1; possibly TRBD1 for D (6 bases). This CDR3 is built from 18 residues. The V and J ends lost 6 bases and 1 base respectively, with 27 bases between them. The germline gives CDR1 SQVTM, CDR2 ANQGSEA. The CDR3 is CSVSFGGRSLLWNTEAFF. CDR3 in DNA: TGCAGCGTCTCCTTCGGGGGGCGCAGCTTGTTATGGAACACTGAAGCTTTCTTT.

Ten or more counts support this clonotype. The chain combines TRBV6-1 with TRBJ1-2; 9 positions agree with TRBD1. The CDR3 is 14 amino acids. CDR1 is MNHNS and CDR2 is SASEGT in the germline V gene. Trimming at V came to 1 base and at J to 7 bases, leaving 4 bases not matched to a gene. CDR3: CASSEGSDRGGYTF. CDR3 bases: TGTGCCAGCAGTGAAGGATCGGACAGGGGTGGCTACACCTTC.

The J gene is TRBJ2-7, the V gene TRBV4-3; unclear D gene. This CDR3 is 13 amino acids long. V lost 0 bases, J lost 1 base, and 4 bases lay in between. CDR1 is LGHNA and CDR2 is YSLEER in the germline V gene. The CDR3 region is CASSQDRSYEQYF. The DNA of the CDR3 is TGCGCCAGCAGCCAAGATAGATCCTACGAGCAGTACTTC.

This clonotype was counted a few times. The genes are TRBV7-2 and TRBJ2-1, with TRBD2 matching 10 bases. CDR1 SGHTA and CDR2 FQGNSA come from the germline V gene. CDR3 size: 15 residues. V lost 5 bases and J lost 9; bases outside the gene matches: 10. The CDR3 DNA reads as TGTGCCAGCAGCCCCCTAGCGGGAGTATTTGGTGAGCAGTTCTTC. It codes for CASSPLAGVFGEQFF.

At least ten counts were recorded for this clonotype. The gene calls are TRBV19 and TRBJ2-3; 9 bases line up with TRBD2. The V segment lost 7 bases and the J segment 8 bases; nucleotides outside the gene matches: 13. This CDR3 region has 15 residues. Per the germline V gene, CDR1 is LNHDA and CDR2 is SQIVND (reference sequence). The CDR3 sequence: CASTLASGARGTQYF. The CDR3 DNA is TGTGCCAGTACCTTAGCTAGCGGGGCCAGAGGTACGCAGTATTTT.

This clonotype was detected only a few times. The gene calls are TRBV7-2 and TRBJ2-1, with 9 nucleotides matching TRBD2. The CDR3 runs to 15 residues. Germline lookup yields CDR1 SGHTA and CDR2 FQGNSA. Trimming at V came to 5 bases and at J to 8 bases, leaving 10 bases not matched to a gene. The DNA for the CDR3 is TGTGCCAGCAGCCGAACGGGCGGGAGGGCAGATGAGCAGTTCTTC. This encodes CASSRTGGRADEQFF.